This TCR beta chain was retrieved from a study of control samples from healthy donors and cancer patients. TCRdb's copy holds only in-frame clones and misses some; the assay was immunoSEQ multiplex PCR. The table shows fewer than 65,000 clones, with about four fifths occurring only once. CDR3 length: 15 amino acids. The V gene's germline CDR1 is SGDLS and CDR2 YYNGEE. Deletions cut 0 bases from V and 5 bases from J, with 12 bases between. The V and J genes are TRBV9 and TRBJ1-5; perhaps TRBD1 as D (5 bases). This TCR was recovered from a man aged 65 to 79 in good health. What was sequenced was blood. CDR3 sequence (DNA): TGTGCCAGCAGCGTAGATGGGTGGGGGGATCAGCCCCAGCATTTT. It yields the protein CASSVDGWGDQPQHF.